The 25 T cell receptor beta chains given below trace back to one sample, sequenced in a study of radiotherapy plus CTLA-4 blockade in lung cancer. TCRdb's table, derived via immunoSEQ multiplex PCR, lists solely in-frame clones and lacks some. The table lists some 71,000 clones, approximately 79% of them singletons. The specimen comprised peripheral blood, sampled from a patient treated with radiotherapy plus ipilimumab. These receptors were collected from a human donor with non-small cell lung cancer whose response to radiotherapy plus ipilimumab could not be evaluated. Some clones in this sample may be carry-over from other donors' samples.

The rearrangement uses TRBV6-4 and TRBJ2-1, with D perhaps matching TRBD1 (6 bases). The ends were cut back, 6 bases at V and 5 bases at J, with 11 bases in the middle. CDR1 is MRHNA, CDR2 SNTAGT, per germline. There are 13 residues in the CDR3. The CDR3 bases are TGTGCCAGCAGCAGGGACAACAACAATGAGCAGTTCTTC. Protein: CASSRDNNNEQFF.

This clone was detected only once. CDR3 coding DNA: TGTGCCAGCAGTTTTAGACAGGGAAGCACCGGGGAGCTGTTTTTT. Its translation: CASSFRQGSTGELFF. The chain is built from TRBV27 and TRBJ2-2; 7 nucleotides align to TRBD1. CDR1 and CDR2 (germline): MNHEY, SMNVEV (reference sequence). With V trimmed by 3 bases and J by 4 bases, 5 bases remained unmatched. The CDR3 runs 15 residues.

The V gene is TRBV6-5, the J gene TRBJ2-5; TRBD1 agrees at 7 bases. J gave up 7 bases and V 6 bases, and 5 bases lay outside the gene matches. The germline V gene has CDR1 MNHEY and CDR2 SVGAGI. The length of the CDR3 is 12 residues. In nucleotides, the CDR3 is TGTGCCAGCAGGAAGGGGGCTGGGACCCAGTACTTC. Translation: CASRKGAGTQYF.

The chain links TRBV10-3 to TRBJ1-4, with 9 bases identical to TRBD1. The germline V gene has CDR1 ENHRY and CDR2 SYGVKD. J gave up 12 bases and V 4 bases, and 9 bases lay outside the gene matches. The length of the CDR3 is 14 residues. The CDR3 sequence is CAISAGDRAGELFF. CDR3 in DNA: TGTGCCATCAGTGCGGGGGACAGGGCGGGAGAACTGTTTTTT.

The chain links TRBV6-1 to TRBJ2-7; 7 bases are shared with TRBD2. CDR3 length: 16 residues. Germline values: CDR1 MNHNS, CDR2 SASEGT. V lost 4 bases and J lost 4; bases outside the gene matches: 13. The CDR3 nucleotides are TGTGCCAGCAGTGCTCCGCCTCGGCGGGGGAATTACGAGCAGTACTTC. The encoded protein is CASSAPPRRGNYEQYF.

The chain is built from TRBV9 and TRBJ2-1; TRBD2 aligns across 7 bases. The CDR3 has 14 amino acids. Germline V gene sequence: CDR1 SGDLS, CDR2 YYNGEE. J gave up 7 bases and V 0 bases, and 4 bases lay outside the gene matches. CDR3 amino acids: CASSVGQGGNEQFF. The CDR3 DNA sequence: TGTGCCAGCAGCGTAGGGCAGGGAGGGAATGAGCAGTTCTTC.

The genes are TRBV7-2 and TRBJ1-2, with 8 nucleotides matching TRBD1. Germline CDR1 is SGHTA and CDR2 is FQGNSA. The CDR3 is 15 residues long. Trimming at V came to 5 bases and at J to 8 bases, leaving 13 bases not matched to a gene. The CDR3 sequence: CASSQSQGAQGGYTF. The CDR3 coding sequence is TGTGCCAGCAGCCAGTCGCAGGGGGCGCAGGGGGGCTACACCTTC.

The rearrangement uses TRBV5-4 and TRBJ2-1, with 11 bases matching TRBD2. This CDR3 comprises 15 residues. The trim removed 6 bases at V and 6 bases at J, leaving 8 bases unmatched. Germline V gene data show CDR1 as SGHNT and CDR2 as YYREEE (reference sequence). CDR3: CASKPPGLAVNEQFF. The CDR3, as DNA: TGTGCCAGCAAACCGCCGGGACTAGCGGTCAATGAGCAGTTCTTC. The full variable domain, in which reference TRBV5-4 and TRBJ2-1 provide the parts outside the CDR3, is ETGVTQSPTHLIKTRGQQVTLRCSSQSGHNTVSWYQQALGQGPQFIFQYYREEENGRGNFPPRFSGLQFPNYSSELNVNALELDDSALYLCASKPPGLAVNEQFFGPGTRLTVL.

This chain uses TRBV19 with TRBJ2-5; D remains unclear. The CDR3 extends over 13 amino acids. Germline V gene lookup returns CDR1 LNHDA and CDR2 SQIVND (reference sequence). The V and J ends lost 3 bases and 2 bases respectively, with 7 bases between them. The CDR3, as DNA: TGTGCCAGTAGTATCCAACAGCAAGAGACCCAGTACTTC. Residues: CASSIQQQETQYF.

This clone has only a few counts. The rearrangement uses TRBV18 and TRBJ1-3; the D is unclear. Trimming took 0 bases from V and 0 from J, leaving 12 bases between them. CDR1 is KGHSH, CDR2 LQKENI, per germline. This CDR3 contains 17 residues. The CDR3 loop reads CASSPPAVSFSGNTIYF. The CDR3 DNA is TGTGCCAGCTCACCACCGGCAGTCTCTTTCTCTGGAAACACCATATATTTT.

V and J are TRBV4-1 and TRBJ2-3; no definite D call. V lost 4 bases and J 0 bases, leaving 8 bases between the germline ends. The CDR3 runs 14 residues. Germline V gene sequence: CDR1 MGHRA, CDR2 YSYEKL. The CDR3 loop reads CASSLQTSTDTQYF. In DNA, the CDR3 is TGCGCCAGCAGCCTCCAAACTAGCACAGATACGCAGTATTTT.

This chain links TRBV28 with TRBJ1-5; 7 positions agree with TRBD1. The ends lost 3 bases at V and 1 base at J; junction bases unmatched: 3. This CDR3 is 15 amino acids long. From germline, CDR1 is MDHEN and CDR2 SYDVKM. The chain's CDR3 is CASSLTGISNQPQHF. In DNA, the CDR3 is TGTGCCAGCAGTTTGACAGGGATAAGCAATCAGCCCCAGCATTTT. The full variable domain, rest sourced from reference TRBV28 and TRBJ1-5, is DVKVTQSSRYLVKRTGEKVFLECVQDMDHENMFWYRQDPGLGLRLIYFSYDVKMKEKGDIPEGYSVSREKKERFSLILESASTNQTSMYLCASSLTGISNQPQHFGDGTRLSIL.

This clone has a handful of counts. The chain couples TRBV10-3 to TRBJ1-5; D is unclear. Germline V lookup: CDR1 ENHRY, CDR2 SYGVKD. This CDR3 region has 15 residues. With 0 bases removed from V and 5 bases from J, the gap between germline ends came to 11 bases. The CDR3 DNA reads as TGTGCCATCAGTGAGTCCCTCTCCGGAGATCAGCCCCAGCATTTT. Its protein product is CAISESLSGDQPQHF.

The J gene is TRBJ1-5, the V gene TRBV2, with 11 bases fitting TRBD1. Germline V gives CDR1 SNHLY, CDR2 FYNNEI. There are 14 residues in the CDR3. CDR3 bases: TGTGCGTCAACGGGACAGGGGGATCGAGGGCCCCAGCATTTT. This translates into CASTGQGDRGPQHF.

This chain uses TRBV19 with TRBJ1-1; 11 positions match TRBD1. V shed 2 bases, J shed 11 bases, and the junction held 4 bases outside the gene matches. The CDR3 covers 13 residues. Germline assignment: CDR1 LNHDA and CDR2 SQIVND (reference sequence). CDR3 nucleotide sequence: TGTGCCAGTAGTATAACCGGACAGGGGGCCGCTTTCTTT. Translation: CASSITGQGAAFF.

This clone was seen a handful of times. The chain couples TRBV5-1 to TRBJ1-4; TRBD1 matches at 10 bases. The germline V gene encodes CDR1 SGHRS and CDR2 YFSETQ. The CDR3 has 15 residues. J was trimmed by 7 bases and V by 4 bases; bases with no gene match: 7. The CDR3 region is CASSTQTGGGEKLFF. In nucleotides, the CDR3 is TGCGCCAGCAGCACCCAGACAGGGGGCGGTGAAAAACTGTTTTTT.

This chain joins TRBV7-6 and TRBJ2-5, with TRBD2 matching 9 bases. Germline lookup yields CDR1 SGHVS and CDR2 FNYEAQ. The CDR3 is made up of 17 amino acids. Trimming at V came to 1 base and at J to 4 bases, leaving 10 bases not matched to a gene. Here the CDR3 DNA reads TGTGCCAGCAGCTTAGTAGGAGCGGGGGGACCCGGAGAGACCCAGTACTTC. Its translation: CASSLVGAGGPGETQYF.

This clone was detected once. Because the CDR3's place on the DNA is in doubt, the DNA is left out and the CDR3 is given as listed by TCRdb. This chain joins TRBV7-6 and TRBJ2-5; the table calls TRBD1, which could not be checked here. Germline V lookup: CDR1 SGHVS, CDR2 FNYEAQ. Inclusive of both ends, the CDR3 amounts to 18 amino acids. This CDR3 reads CASSLVPSGRDRKETQYF.

This chain connects TRBV18 to TRBJ2-5; 7 bases map to TRBD2. From germline, CDR1 is KGHSH and CDR2 LQKENI. V was clipped by 1 base and J by 2 bases; unmatched bases: 10. This CDR3 contains 17 residues. CDR3 nucleotides: TGTGCCAGCTCACCACTGGGGCCAGGGAGGGGACAAGAGACCCAGTACTTC. Its translation is CASSPLGPGRGQETQYF.

The chain carries TRBV28 and TRBJ1-2; D is possibly TRBD1 (5 bases). Germline CDR1 and CDR2: MDHEN and SYDVKM. The CDR3 covers 11 residues. V lost 6 bases to trimming and J lost 8 bases, with 10 bases between them. CDR3 bases: TGTGCCAGCAGGGGACTCTGGGGCTACACCTTC. It encodes CASRGLWGYTF.

The chain carries TRBV7-8 and TRBJ1-4, with 8 bases fitting TRBD1. The V gene end was trimmed by 5 bases and the J gene end by 2 bases; junction bases not matched to a gene: 10. The CDR3 has 17 residues. CDR1 and CDR2 from the germline V gene are SGHVS and FQNEAQ. The CDR3 spells CASSLSGGVGTNEKLFF. The DNA of the CDR3 is TGTGCCAGCAGCCTCTCAGGGGGCGTAGGGACTAATGAAAAACTGTTTTTT. The whole variable domain, remainder taken from reference TRBV7-8 and TRBJ1-4, is GAGVSQSPRYKVAKRGQDVALRCDPISGHVSLFWYQQALGQGPEFLTYFQNEAQLDKSGLPSDRFFAERPEGSVSTLKIQRTQQEDSAVYLCASSLSGGVGTNEKLFFGSGTQLSVL.

This sequence joins TRBV6-1 and TRBJ2-1, with D tentatively TRBD2 (6 bases). The germline CDR1 and CDR2 sequences are MNHNS and SASEGT. This CDR3 region has 14 residues. The V and J ends lost 4 bases and 0 bases respectively, with 7 bases between them. The CDR3 DNA follows: TGTGCCAGCAGTGGGGGGGTCTCCTACAATGAGCAGTTCTTC. Its translation is CASSGGVSYNEQFF.

The chain has TRBV5-1 and TRBJ2-5; 8 positions match TRBD2. In germline, CDR1 is SGHRS, CDR2 YFSETQ. After removal of 4 bases from V and 5 bases from J, the junction contained 4 bases not matched to a gene. This CDR3 contains 13 residues. The CDR3 region is CASSPRTSETQYF. For the CDR3, the DNA is TGCGCCAGCAGCCCCCGGACTAGCGAGACCCAGTACTTC.

The rearrangement links TRBV18 to TRBJ2-3; D is possibly TRBD2 (6 bases). The CDR3 sequence is 14 residues long. Germline lookup yields CDR1 KGHSH and CDR2 LQKENI. V lost 3 bases and J lost 4, with 11 bases in between. CDR3 protein: CASSPPGVPDTQYF. CDR3 in DNA: TGTGCCAGCTCACCCCCGGGGGTCCCAGATACGCAGTATTTT.

The J gene is TRBJ2-5, the V gene TRBV5-4, with a possible D match to TRBD1 (8 bases). CDR3 size: 15 residues. V was cut by 4 bases and J by 3 bases, with 16 bases left in between. Per the germline V gene, CDR1 is SGHNT and CDR2 is YYREEE (reference sequence). The CDR3 here is CASSPGQGGKETQYF. The CDR3 bases are TGTGCCAGCAGCCCTGGACAGGGAGGGAAAGAGACCCAGTACTTC.